The rows below give T cell receptor beta chains drawn from one sample of a study of CD8+ T cells in alopecia areata. Some clones are missing from TCRdb's copy, which holds only in-frame ones; the method was immunoSEQ multiplex PCR. The sample includes about 200,000 clones, roughly three fifths of them seen just once. The input for sequencing was CD4+ T cells sorted from blood, taken at week 4, from a patient treated with tofacitinib. These receptors were obtained from a human donor with alopecia areata. Each CDR3 is given with its conserved first and last residue. Fields, in order: clone size, D gene, V gene, J gene, CDR3 DNA, CDR3 protein. The D gene is left open where the match is weak. Clone size appears in some rows only: once, few, many, or a class for an expanded clone.

few	.	TRBV5-1	TRBJ2-7	TGCGCCATTTTCTGCAGGGCCTACGAGCAGTACTTC	CAIFCRAYEQYF
few	.	TRBV28	TRBJ1-1	TGTGCCAGCAGTCTACAGGGAGCGGCTTTCTTT	CASSLQGAAFF
.	TRBD1	TRBV30	TRBJ1-5	TGTGCATGGGACAGGGGAAGCAATCAGCCCCAGCATTTT	CAWDRGSNQPQHF
.	.	TRBV4-3	TRBJ2-1	TGCGCCAGCAGCCAAGATCTCCGGGGGACTGAGCAGTTCTTC	CASSQDLRGTEQFF
.	.	TRBV7-8	TRBJ2-7	TGTGCCAGCAGCTTAGTACAGGGACTTCAAGAGCAGTACTTC	CASSLVQGLQEQYF
few	.	TRBV9	TRBJ2-2	TGTGCCAGCAGCGTAGGGGCAGCCTCGAACACCGGGGAGCTGTTTTTT	CASSVGAASNTGELFF
few	.	TRBV30	TRBJ2-5	TGTGCCTGGAGTGTAAAGCTGGAGACCCAGTACTTC	CAWSVKLETQYF
.	.	TRBV19	TRBJ1-5	TGTGCCAGTAGTTACGGGAATGGCAATCAGCCCCAGCATTTT	CASSYGNGNQPQHF
.	.	TRBV5-4	TRBJ1-6	TGTGCCAGCAGCTTGTTTGGGGGTCGGGTGGAATCACCCCTCCACTTT	CASSLFGGRVESPLHF
.	.	TRBV30	TRBJ1-2	TGTGCCTGGAGTGTTAAGGGAGGAGATGGCTACACCTTC	CAWSVKGGDGYTF
few	.	TRBV6-6	TRBJ1-4	TGTGCCAGCAGTCCCCGCGGACCTAATGAAAAACTGTTTTTT	CASSPRGPNEKLFF
few	.	TRBV6-5	TRBJ2-1	TGTGCCAGCAGTTACCGCAATGAGCAGTTCTTC	CASSYRNEQFF
once	.	TRBV2	TRBJ2-7	TGTGCCAGCGCCCAACAGGGAATCTACGAGCAGTACTTC	CASAQQGIYEQYF
.	TRBD1	TRBV30	TRBJ1-2	TGTGCCTGGAGCTACCTACAGGGGCAATATGGCTACACCTTC	CAWSYLQGQYGYTF
once	TRBD2	TRBV4-3	TRBJ2-1	TGCGCCAGCAGCCAAGCATTACTAGCGGGGGGGGCTGAGCAGTTCTTC	CASSQALLAGGAEQFF
few	TRBD1	TRBV30	TRBJ2-7	TGTGCCTGGAGGACAGGGCTGGGATCCTACGAGCAGTACTTC	CAWRTGLGSYEQYF
once	.	TRBV25-1	TRBJ2-3	TGTGCCAGCAGTGATTGGACAGGCACAGATACGCAGTATTTT	CASSDWTGTDTQYF
.	TRBD2	TRBV11-3	TRBJ2-1	TGTGCCAGCAGTCCGGGACTAGCTCGCGATGAGCAGTTCTTC	CASSPGLARDEQFF
few	TRBD2	TRBV19	TRBJ2-1	TGTGCCAGTAGCGCGGGAGGGGCCTACAATGAGCAGTTCTTC	CASSAGGAYNEQFF
.	.	TRBV29-1	TRBJ2-2	TGCAGCGTAGAGGGGAACACCGGGGAGCTGTTTTTT	CSVEGNTGELFF
few	.	TRBV18	TRBJ2-6	TGTGCCAGCTCACCGACAGCGGGCTCTGGGGCCAACGTCCTGACTTTC	CASSPTAGSGANVLTF
.	TRBD2	TRBV5-1	TRBJ2-2	TGCGCCAGCAGCTTATCCGGGACTAGCGGGGGGAACACCGGGGAGCTGTTTTTT	CASSLSGTSGGNTGELFF
few	.	TRBV7-9	TRBJ1-6	TGTGCCAGCAGCTACCTAGAGGGCATTCGAGAGGGTAATTCACCCCTCCACTTT	CASSYLEGIREGNSPLHF
.	.	TRBV10-3	TRBJ2-3	TGTGCCATCAGGGAACCTACAGGGCTCCGCGGAGATACGCAGTATTTT	CAIREPTGLRGDTQYF
.	.	TRBV7-8	TRBJ1-5	TGTGCCAGCAGTTTACGGGGGAGGGGAACCGACAGCAATCAGCCCCAGCATTTT	CASSLRGRGTDSNQPQHF